The next 29 T cell receptor beta chains were all read from a single sample in a study of cytomegalovirus exposure and HLA in healthy donors. PCR primers comprised 60 Vbeta and 13 Jbeta primers. Some clones are missing from TCRdb's copy, which holds only in-frame ones; the method was immunoSEQ multiplex PCR. The data show approximately 140,000 clones, around 78% seen once. Material for sequencing was PBMCs. These receptors came from a man aged 35-49 years in good health and CMV-seropositive.

The genes are TRBV7-3 and TRBJ2-5; 7 bases map to TRBD2. The V gene's germline CDR1 is SGHTA and CDR2 FQGTGA. The length of the CDR3 is 15 residues. After removal of 5 bases from V and 5 bases from J, the junction contained 11 bases not matched to a gene. The CDR3 sequence: CASSGIAGSSETQYF. Written as DNA, the CDR3 is TGTGCCAGCAGCGGGATAGCGGGCTCATCGGAGACCCAGTACTTC.

This clone was observed once. The gene calls are TRBV19 and TRBJ2-6; TRBD2 is a possible D gene (5 bases). Germline V lookup: CDR1 LNHDA, CDR2 SQIVND (reference sequence). CDR3 length equals 15 residues. V lost 3 bases, J lost 4 bases, and 10 bases lay in between. In DNA form, the CDR3 reads TGTGCCAGTAGTATCTCGGGGTACGGGGCCAACGTCCTGACTTTC. Amino acid sequence: CASSISGYGANVLTF.

V is TRBV6-5 and J is TRBJ2-7; D gene uncertain. V gave up 3 bases and J gave up 3 bases, with 12 bases separating them. The CDR3 runs 14 residues. Germline CDR1 and CDR2: MNHEY and SVGAGI. The CDR3: CASSYTPKSYEQYF. In nucleotides, the CDR3 is TGTGCCAGCAGTTATACCCCAAAGAGCTACGAGCAGTACTTC.

The CDR3 sequence is CASSLSTGDNSPLHF. The DNA for the CDR3 is TGTGCCAGCAGCCTGTCGACAGGGGATAATTCACCCCTCCACTTT. The chain recombines TRBV4-2 with TRBJ1-6, with 8 positions matching TRBD1. The CDR3 spans 15 residues. J gave up 5 bases and V 4 bases, and 4 bases lay outside the gene matches. CDR1 is LGHNA, CDR2 YNFKEQ, per germline.

The chain links TRBV19 to TRBJ1-5, with 7 bases identical to TRBD1. Germline-derived CDR1 and CDR2 are LNHDA and SQIVND (reference sequence). The CDR3 loop spans 17 amino acids. J lost 2 bases, V lost 3 bases, and 10 bases had no gene match. The CDR3: CASSMWTGRVGNQPQHF. CDR3 bases: TGTGCCAGTAGTATGTGGACAGGCAGGGTAGGCAATCAGCCCCAGCATTTT.

The CDR3 region is CASSLSTRPSGTEAFF. DNA for the CDR3: TGTGCCAGCAGTTTATCGACGCGACCTTCGGGGACTGAAGCTTTCTTT. The chain recombines TRBV27 with TRBJ1-1, with no clear D. Germline-derived CDR1 and CDR2 are MNHEY and SMNVEV (reference sequence). The ends were cut back, 0 bases at V and 5 bases at J, with 16 bases in the middle. CDR3 length equals 16 residues.

The CDR3 nucleotides read TGTGCCAGCTCACTAGAGGGGGAAGGCACAGATACGCAGTATTTT. Its protein product is CASSLEGEGTDTQYF. This chain joins TRBV18 and TRBJ2-3, with D possibly being TRBD1 (6 bases). The CDR3 is made up of 15 amino acids. V gave up 4 bases and J gave up 1 base, with 12 bases separating them. Germline V lookup: CDR1 KGHSH, CDR2 LQKENI.

V gene TRBV29-1 combines with J gene TRBJ2-1; 7 bases agree with TRBD2. This CDR3 comprises 14 residues. Germline CDR1 is SQVTM and CDR2 is ANQGSEA. V was clipped by 8 bases and J by 3 bases; unmatched bases: 10. CDR3 bases: TGCAGCCTGCCATCCAGGGAGGGCTACAATGAGCAGTTCTTC. Its translation is CSLPSREGYNEQFF.

The rearrangement uses TRBV6-5 and TRBJ1-1, with TRBD1 identical over 9 bases. Per germline, CDR1 MNHEY and CDR2 SVGAGI. The J segment lost 4 bases and the V segment lost 1 base, leaving 7 bases of the junction unmatched. This CDR3 spans 16 amino acids. The CDR3 loop reads CASSYWAPGQGTEAFF. The CDR3 DNA reads as TGTGCCAGCAGTTACTGGGCCCCGGGACAGGGCACTGAAGCTTTCTTT.

This chain connects TRBV2 to TRBJ2-3, with D tentatively TRBD1 (5 bases). The CDR3 sequence is 13 residues long. The V and J ends lost 4 bases and 2 bases respectively, with 7 bases between them. CDR1 is SNHLY, CDR2 FYNNEI, per germline. The CDR3 sequence: CASSGGHTDTQYF. In DNA form, the CDR3 reads TGTGCCAGCAGTGGGGGCCACACAGATACGCAGTATTTT.

The CDR3 sequence: CASTQDTYNEQFF. Here the CDR3 DNA reads TGTGCCAGCACTCAGGACACTTACAATGAGCAGTTCTTC. This chain links TRBV2 with TRBJ2-1; the D gene is possibly TRBD1 (5 bases). CDR1 is SNHLY, CDR2 FYNNEI, per germline. V was trimmed by 7 bases and J by 4 bases, leaving 11 bases between them. The CDR3 is 13 amino acids.

J is TRBJ1-1 and V is TRBV7-9, with D possibly being TRBD1 (5 bases). The CDR3 extends over 14 amino acids. Trimming removed 5 bases from V and 5 bases from J, with 15 bases in between. Germline loops: CDR1 SEHNR, CDR2 FQNEAQ (reference sequence). CDR3 in amino acids: CASSERGKETEAFF. CDR3 DNA sequence: TGTGCCAGCAGCGAGCGGGGGAAAGAGACTGAAGCTTTCTTT.

This chain joins TRBV2 and TRBJ1-2, with TRBD1 as a possible D gene (5 bases). CDR1 is SNHLY and CDR2 is FYNNEI in the germline V gene. This CDR3 has 16 residues. Trimming pared 7 bases from V and 2 bases from J, leaving 20 bases between. The CDR3 protein is CASNLGRTFENYGYTF. The CDR3 region has the DNA TGTGCCAGCAATCTCGGCAGGACATTTGAGAACTATGGCTACACCTTC.

The J gene is TRBJ2-3, the V gene TRBV7-6, with 10 bases identical to TRBD1. The germline V gene has CDR1 SGHVS and CDR2 FNYEAQ. V lost 7 bases, J lost 3 bases, and 7 bases stayed unmatched. The CDR3 is 15 amino acids. The CDR3 protein is CASTSRQGATDTQYF. DNA of the CDR3: TGTGCCAGCACCAGCCGACAGGGGGCTACAGATACGCAGTATTTT.

This clone appeared a single time. The chain links TRBV4-1 to TRBJ1-2, with D tentatively TRBD1 (6 bases). V dropped 2 bases and J dropped 4 bases, with 14 bases sitting between them. Per germline, CDR1 MGHRA and CDR2 YSYEKL. This CDR3 is 15 amino acids long. The CDR3 DNA follows: TGCGCCAGCAGCCAACCCGACAGGCCCCTCTATGGCTACACCTTC. It codes for CASSQPDRPLYGYTF.

To note about this clone: Germline is not matched at one junction end, which may reflect a read error. This CDR3 reads CSSSLDLASYEQYF. The CDR3 bases are TGTTCCAGCAGCTTAGATCTAGCATCCTACGAGCAGTACTTC. The chain employs TRBV7-9 and TRBJ2-7; D might be TRBD2 (5 bases). CDR1 is SEHNR, CDR2 FQNEAQ, per germline (reference sequence). The CDR3 is 14 residues long.

The V and J genes are TRBV11-1 and TRBJ2-5; TRBD2 aligns across 11 bases. This CDR3 comprises 17 residues. J was trimmed by 5 bases and V by 7 bases; bases with no gene match: 15. Looked up from germline, CDR1 is SGHAT and CDR2 is FQDESV (reference sequence). The CDR3 DNA follows: TGTGCCAGCACCAAAGGTCTACTAGCGGGAGTACGGGAGACCCAGTACTTC. Translated: CASTKGLLAGVRETQYF.

The chain is built from TRBV30 and TRBJ1-6, with D maybe TRBD1 (6 bases). Germline CDR1 reads GTSNPN; CDR2 reads SVGIG (reference sequence). There are 15 residues in the CDR3. Trimming shortened V by 0 bases and J by 7 bases, and 13 bases separated the two germline ends. DNA of the CDR3: TGTGCCTGGAGTGTAACGGCAGGGACAAATTCACCCCTCCACTTT. Translation gives CAWSVTAGTNSPLHF.

This clone occurred once. V gene TRBV29-1 combines with J gene TRBJ1-4, with 12 bases lining up with TRBD1. The CDR3 is 15 amino acids. In germline, CDR1 is SQVTM, CDR2 ANQGSEA. V lost 6 bases and J lost 4; bases outside the gene matches: 6. CDR3 sequence: CSVGTGGSINEKLFF. In DNA, the CDR3 is TGCAGCGTAGGGACAGGGGGCTCGATTAATGAAAAACTGTTTTTT.

The J gene is TRBJ2-7, the V gene TRBV9; tentative D call: TRBD2 (6 bases). Trimming stripped 3 bases from V and 0 bases from J, with 16 bases between. Per germline, CDR1 SGDLS and CDR2 YYNGEE. The CDR3 loop spans 16 amino acids. The CDR3, as DNA: TGTGCCAGCAGCGGACGACCTAGCGAGCTCTCCTACGAGCAGTACTTC. This encodes CASSGRPSELSYEQYF.

The rearrangement uses TRBV29-1 and TRBJ2-5, with 12 bases that match TRBD2. Germline V gene lookup returns CDR1 SQVTM and CDR2 ANQGSEA. V lost 7 bases, J lost 5 bases, and 11 bases stayed unmatched. The CDR3 is 15 amino acids. CDR3 residues: CSALWGLAGMETQYF. DNA of the CDR3: TGCAGCGCCCTCTGGGGACTAGCGGGTATGGAGACCCAGTACTTC.

V and J are TRBV6-5 and TRBJ1-6, with TRBD1 identical over 9 bases. V was clipped by 7 bases and J by 6 bases; unmatched bases: 7. CDR1 and CDR2 from the germline V gene are MNHEY and SVGAGI. The CDR3 length is 15 residues. The CDR3 nucleotides are TGTGCCAGCACCGGGACAGGGTGGGCTAATTCACCCCTCCACTTT. It codes for CASTGTGWANSPLHF.

The CDR3 here is CASSQVSGYNEQFF. For the CDR3, the DNA is TGTGCCAGCAGCCAAGTCTCGGGATACAATGAGCAGTTCTTC. The chain is built from TRBV14 and TRBJ2-1, with D tentatively TRBD2 (5 bases). CDR1 and CDR2 from the germline V gene are SGHDN and FVKESK. CDR3 length: 14 residues. V lost 1 base and J lost 4, with 8 bases in between.

The gene calls are TRBV30 and TRBJ2-3; D is uncertain. The CDR3 extends over 10 amino acids. Germline values: CDR1 GTSNPN, CDR2 SVGIG (reference sequence). Deletions cut 4 bases from V and 5 bases from J, with 4 bases between. CDR3 sequence: CAWIKDTQYF. CDR3 sequence (DNA): TGTGCCTGGATAAAAGATACGCAGTATTTT.

V usage is TRBV6-5 and J usage is TRBJ2-7; 7 positions agree with TRBD2. Germline V gene data show CDR1 as MNHEY and CDR2 as SVGAGI. V lost 5 bases to trimming and J lost 4 bases; unmatched junction nucleotides: 8. The CDR3 length is 14 residues. CDR3 nucleotides: TGTGCCAGCAGTCTACCGGGACTATCTTACGAGCAGTACTTC. Translating gives CASSLPGLSYEQYF.

This clone occurred a few times. The chain recombines TRBV29-1 with TRBJ2-3; tentatively, D is TRBD1 (6 bases). Germline lookup yields CDR1 SQVTM and CDR2 ANQGSEA. Trimming left V 2 bases short and J 1 base short, with 10 bases between. This CDR3 contains 14 residues. CDR3 in amino acids: CSVERQVGTDTQYF. For the CDR3, the DNA is TGCAGCGTTGAAAGACAGGTGGGCACAGATACGCAGTATTTT.

The chain uses TRBV15 and TRBJ2-4; D is possibly TRBD2 (7 bases). This CDR3 has 16 residues. The V gene's germline CDR1 is LNHNV and CDR2 YYDKDF (reference sequence). Trimming stripped 5 bases from V and 2 bases from J, with 16 bases between. The CDR3 reads CATSGGGGRSKNIQYF. In DNA, the CDR3 is TGTGCCACCAGCGGGGGGGGCGGGAGATCCAAAAACATTCAGTACTTC.

V usage is TRBV1 and J usage is TRBJ2-7; the table's D call TRBD2 went unverified against the DNA. TRBV1 is a pseudogene locus. This CDR3 spans 12 amino acids. Here the CDR3 reads CTSSQDNGEQYF. The CDR3 nucleotides are TGCACCAGCAGCCAAGACAACGGGGAGCAGTACTTC.

V usage is TRBV6-4 and J usage is TRBJ2-5; possibly TRBD2 for D (6 bases). CDR1 is MRHNA, CDR2 SNTAGT, per germline. Trimming shortened V by 5 bases and J by 5 bases, and 12 bases separated the two germline ends. The CDR3 loop spans 13 amino acids. The CDR3 DNA sequence: TGTGCCAGCAGTAACGGGGGAGGCGAGACCCAGTACTTC. This translates into CASSNGGGETQYF.